This TCR beta chain was observed in a study of cytomegalovirus exposure and HLA in healthy donors. Method: immunoSEQ multiplex PCR; TCRdb's copy keeps in-frame clones and lacks some. The top ten clones hold roughly 2.8% of a sample with 190,000 or so clones, around 81% of them seen once. The donors formed part of the approximately 130-subject validation cohort, distinct from the roughly 700-subject first cohort. There are 15 residues in the CDR3. Germline values: CDR1 SGDLS, CDR2 YYNGEE. V lost 3 bases to trimming and J lost 1 base, with 11 bases between them. The TCR was taken from a young woman in good health and CMV-seropositive. Material: PBMCs. This chain uses TRBV9 with TRBJ1-5; D may be TRBD1 (6 bases). CDR3 sequence: CASSAGTLSNQPQHF. CDR3 bases: TGTGCCAGCAGCGCAGGGACATTGAGCAATCAGCCCCAGCATTTT.